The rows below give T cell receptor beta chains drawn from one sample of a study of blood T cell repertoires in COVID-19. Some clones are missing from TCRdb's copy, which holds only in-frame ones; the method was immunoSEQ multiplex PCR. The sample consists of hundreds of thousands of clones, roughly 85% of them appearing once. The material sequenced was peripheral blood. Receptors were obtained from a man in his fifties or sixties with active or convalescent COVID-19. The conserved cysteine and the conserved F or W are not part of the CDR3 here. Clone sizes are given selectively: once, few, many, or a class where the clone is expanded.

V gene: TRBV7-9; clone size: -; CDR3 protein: ASSGQVLYEQY
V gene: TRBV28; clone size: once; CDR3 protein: ASRQRIYGYT
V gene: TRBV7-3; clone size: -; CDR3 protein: ASSPRGSANTGELF
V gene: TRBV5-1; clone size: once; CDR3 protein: ASSLLEHHEQF
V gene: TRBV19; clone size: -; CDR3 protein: ATRGEDSYNSPLH
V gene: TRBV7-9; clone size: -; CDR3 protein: ASSPSGQREASVNEQF
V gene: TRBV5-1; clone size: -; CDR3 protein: ASSLAPGTVNTEAF
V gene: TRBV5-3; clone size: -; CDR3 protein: VRSFRSGREWETQY
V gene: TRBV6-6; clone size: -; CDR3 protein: ASKDRGAPNEKLF
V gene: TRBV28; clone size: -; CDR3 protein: ASSGLSTGWNEKLF
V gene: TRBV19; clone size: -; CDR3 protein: ASSIFPGAPTYEQY
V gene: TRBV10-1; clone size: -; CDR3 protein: ASSESCRTSGTLGPADTQY
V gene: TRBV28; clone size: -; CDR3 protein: ASRMGQYSNQPQH
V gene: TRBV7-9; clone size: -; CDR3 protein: ASSRSAYEQF
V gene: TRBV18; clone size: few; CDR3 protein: ASSPPSGSKDTQY
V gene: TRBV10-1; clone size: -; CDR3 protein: ASSPEASDTQY
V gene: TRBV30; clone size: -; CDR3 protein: AWSVTSGINEQF
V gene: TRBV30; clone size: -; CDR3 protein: AWGRTGSQPQH
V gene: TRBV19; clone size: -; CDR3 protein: ASRGAGVSTNEQF
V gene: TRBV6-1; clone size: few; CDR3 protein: ASSEAGRLNEQY
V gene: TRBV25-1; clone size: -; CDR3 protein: ASSEGTGITDTQY
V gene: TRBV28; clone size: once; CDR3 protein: ASSLYRAVETQY
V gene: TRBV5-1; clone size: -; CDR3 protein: ASSPGLRMDNEQF
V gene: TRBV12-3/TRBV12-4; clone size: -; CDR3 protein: ASSFGSPNEQY
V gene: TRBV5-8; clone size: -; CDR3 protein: ASSLTYTGGGKLF
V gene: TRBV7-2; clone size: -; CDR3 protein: ASSLSSGGAYNEQF
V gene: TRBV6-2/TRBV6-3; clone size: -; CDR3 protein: ASSEGQGVYEQY
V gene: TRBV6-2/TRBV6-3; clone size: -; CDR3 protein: ASSYSTGTGGLYEQF
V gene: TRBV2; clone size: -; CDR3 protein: ASTADGRDNNEQF
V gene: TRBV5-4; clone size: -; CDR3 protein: ASSLDRDTEPQH
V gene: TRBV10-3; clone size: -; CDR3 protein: AISERGRETQY
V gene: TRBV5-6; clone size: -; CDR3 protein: ASSSLNQPQH
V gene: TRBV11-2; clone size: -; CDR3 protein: ASSPPGGRSIEAF
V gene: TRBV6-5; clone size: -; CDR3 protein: ASSTGGLNEKLF
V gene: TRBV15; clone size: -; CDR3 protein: ATYSGRTSYNEQF
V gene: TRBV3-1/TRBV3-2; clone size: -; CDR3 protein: ASSHRDRGGYT
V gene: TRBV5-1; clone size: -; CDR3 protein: ASSLPGQGAYEQY